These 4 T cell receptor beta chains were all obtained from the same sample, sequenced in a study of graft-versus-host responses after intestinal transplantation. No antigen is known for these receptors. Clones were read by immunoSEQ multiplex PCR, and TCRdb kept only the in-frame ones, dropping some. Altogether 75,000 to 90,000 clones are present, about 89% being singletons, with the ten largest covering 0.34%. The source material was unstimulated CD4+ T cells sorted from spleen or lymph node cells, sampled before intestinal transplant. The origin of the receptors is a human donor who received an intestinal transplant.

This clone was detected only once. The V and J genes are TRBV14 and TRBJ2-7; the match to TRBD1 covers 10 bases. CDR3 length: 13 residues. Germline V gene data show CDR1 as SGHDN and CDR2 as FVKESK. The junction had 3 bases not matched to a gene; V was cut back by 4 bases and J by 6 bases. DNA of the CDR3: TGTGCCAGCAGCCCCCGGACAGGGGGCGAGCAGTACTTC. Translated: CASSPRTGGEQYF.

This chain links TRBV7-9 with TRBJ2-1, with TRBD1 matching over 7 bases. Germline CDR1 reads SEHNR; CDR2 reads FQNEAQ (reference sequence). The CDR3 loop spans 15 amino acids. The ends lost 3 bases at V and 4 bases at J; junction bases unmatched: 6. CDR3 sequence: CASSLRQGQYNEQFF. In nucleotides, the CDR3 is TGTGCCAGCAGCTTGCGACAGGGACAATACAATGAGCAGTTCTTC.

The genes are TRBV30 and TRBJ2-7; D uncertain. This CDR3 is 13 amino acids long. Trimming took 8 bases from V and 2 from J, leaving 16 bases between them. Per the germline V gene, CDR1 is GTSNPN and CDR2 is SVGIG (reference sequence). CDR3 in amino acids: CALEAVGTYEQYF. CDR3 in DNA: TGTGCCCTCGAGGCGGTCGGCACCTACGAGCAGTACTTC.

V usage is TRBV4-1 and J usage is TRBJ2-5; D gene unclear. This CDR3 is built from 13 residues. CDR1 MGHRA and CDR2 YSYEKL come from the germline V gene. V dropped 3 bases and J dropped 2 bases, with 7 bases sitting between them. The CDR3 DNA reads TGCGCCAGCAGCCACCCACAGCAAGAGACCCAGTACTTC. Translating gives CASSHPQQETQYF.